The 31 T cell receptor beta chains below all came from one sample that was sequenced in a study of T-cell reconstitution after alpha-beta-depleted transplantation in children. Unique molecular identifiers were incorporated during preparation of the TCRbeta library. TCRdb processed the PCR reads anew with MiXCR; each CDR3 protein has one entry. The sample lists about 160,000 distinct CDR3 sequences, roughly 10% occurring once. The specimen was PBMCs, collected before TCRalphabeta/CD19-depleted stem cell transplant. These receptor sequences come from a boy aged 2-15 years with acute myeloid leukemia, due to receive a stem cell transplant.

This clonotype was picked up many times. The rearrangement uses TRBV25-1 and TRBJ1-1, with a weak D call TRBD1 (5 bases). This CDR3 comprises 13 residues. V lost 4 bases, J lost 3 bases, and 9 bases lay in between. Germline V lookup: CDR1 MGHDK, CDR2 SYGVNS. The CDR3 loop reads CASSGGGDTEAFF. CDR3 in DNA: TGTGCCAGCAGTGGGGGGGGGGACACTGAAGCTTTCTTT. The variable domain in full, with the rest retrieved from reference TRBV25-1 and TRBJ1-1, is EADIYQTPRYLVIGTGKKITLECSQTMGHDKMYWYQQDPGMELHLIHYSYGVNSTEKGDLSSESTVSRIRTEHFPLTLESARPSHTSQYLCASSGGGDTEAFFGQGTRLTVV.

This clonotype was counted many times. Because the CDR3 is missing its conserved closing phenylalanine or tryptophan, this is likely a read error. The DNA is omitted, as the CDR3 cannot be located on it reliably, and the CDR3 follows TCRdb's listing. The chain joins TRBV24-1 to TRBJ1-1; the D call TRBD1 from the table was never checked on the DNA. CDR1 KGHDR and CDR2 SFDVKD come from the germline V gene. The CDR3 is made up of 13 amino acids, end residues included. This CDR3 is CATSDLSGQGPFM.

With regard to this clonotype: Possible read error: a much larger clone is one base away. The chain has TRBV20-1 and TRBJ2-7; weak D call: TRBD2 (5 bases). Per the germline V gene, CDR1 is DFQATT and CDR2 is SNEGSKA (reference sequence). The CDR3 totals 18 residues. The CDR3 nucleotides are TGCTGTGCTAGAGTCCAAATGTCTACGCGGGCCCCAGCGTACGAGCAGTACTTC. Translation: CCARVQMSTRAPAYEQYF.

In this sample, this clonotype turned up many times. The V and J genes are TRBV5-1 and TRBJ1-4; perhaps TRBD1 as D (5 bases). Germline CDR1 is SGHRS and CDR2 is YFSETQ. The CDR3 runs to 14 residues. The V end lost 3 bases, the J end lost 8 bases, and 14 bases lay between the germline ends. In DNA, the CDR3 is TGCGCCAGCAGCTCCGGGGCTGAGGGCGAAAAACTGTTTTTT. Amino acids: CASSSGAEGEKLFF.

This clonotype was recorded many times. This chain uses TRBV7-9 with TRBJ2-3, with a weak D call TRBD1 (5 bases). With 0 bases removed from V and 2 bases from J, the gap between germline ends came to 6 bases. The CDR3 length is 14 residues. The germline gives CDR1 SEHNR, CDR2 FQNEAQ (reference sequence). CDR3 loop: CASSLAGATDTQYF. The CDR3 DNA sequence: TGTGCCAGCAGCTTAGCAGGGGCCACAGATACGCAGTATTTT.

Many counts were recorded for this clonotype. This chain links TRBV7-8 with TRBJ1-1; the D gene is possibly TRBD1 (5 bases). V was pared by 2 bases and J by 5 bases, with 15 bases between. The CDR3 runs 15 residues. From germline, CDR1 is SGHVS and CDR2 FQNEAQ. In DNA, the CDR3 is TGTGCCAGCAGCTTACTTGGGGCCGGGGGTACTGAAGCTTTCTTT. Translating gives CASSLLGAGGTEAFF. The whole variable domain, filled in from reference TRBV7-8 and TRBJ1-1, reads GAGVSQSPRYKVAKRGQDVALRCDPISGHVSLFWYQQALGQGPEFLTYFQNEAQLDKSGLPSDRFFAERPEGSVSTLKIQRTQQEDSAVYLCASSLLGAGGTEAFFGQGTRLTVV.

There are many counts of this clonotype. V gene TRBV6-5 combines with J gene TRBJ2-7; 9 nucleotides align to TRBD2. Germline assignment: CDR1 MNHEY and CDR2 SVGAGI. Trimming removed 2 bases from V and 2 bases from J; junction bases left unmatched: 4. There are 15 residues in the CDR3. CDR3 nucleotides: TGTGCCAGCAGTTACGAGGCGGGAGGGCCCTACGAGCAGTACTTC. It yields the protein CASSYEAGGPYEQYF.

This clonotype was counted ten times or more. An end of the junction does not agree with germline; a read error may underlie this. The rearrangement joins TRBV7-7 to TRBJ1-1; D is ambiguous. The CDR3 is made up of 13 amino acids. CDR1 and CDR2 (germline): SSHAT, FNYEAQ (reference sequence). CDR3: CASSLSANTEAFF. Here the CDR3 DNA reads TGTGCTAGCAGCTTATCAGCGAACACTGAAGCTTTCTTT.

The V call is TRBV7-9, the J call TRBJ2-3; no clear D. The CDR3 consists of 16 residues. Per the germline V gene, CDR1 is SEHNR and CDR2 is FQNEAQ (reference sequence). V lost 1 base to trimming and J lost 1 base, with 12 bases between them. In nucleotides, the CDR3 is TGTGCCAGCAGCTTAGTCGGCCAGAAAGGCACAGATACGCAGTATTTT. Translated: CASSLVGQKGTDTQYF.

In this sample, this clonotype turned up many times. This chain uses TRBV5-1 with TRBJ1-1; D unresolved. The CDR3 has 15 amino acids. Germline lookup yields CDR1 SGHRS and CDR2 YFSETQ. Trimming stripped 0 bases from V and 0 bases from J, with 9 bases between. The CDR3, as DNA: TGCGCCAGCAGCTTGGGGATGGGAGTGAACACTGAAGCTTTCTTT. This gives the protein CASSLGMGVNTEAFF.

This clonotype turned up a few times. The CDR3 protein is CASSGQGAWETQYF. The DNA of the CDR3 is TGTGCCAGCAGTGGACAGGGGGCTTGGGAGACCCAGTACTTC. J is TRBJ2-5 and V is TRBV2, with 10 bases matching TRBD1. The CDR3 runs to 14 residues. Germline V gene sequence: CDR1 SNHLY, CDR2 FYNNEI. The ends lost 4 bases at V and 5 bases at J; junction bases unmatched: 4.

This clonotype was seen many times. V is TRBV3-1 and J is TRBJ2-7, with 9 nucleotides matching TRBD1. Looked up from germline, CDR1 is LGHDT and CDR2 is YNNKEL (reference sequence). The CDR3 loop spans 14 amino acids. J gave up 6 bases and V 5 bases, and 8 bases lay outside the gene matches. In DNA form, the CDR3 reads TGTGCCAGCAGCTACGGGACAGGGCTCGGCGAGCAGTACTTC. Translated: CASSYGTGLGEQYF.

This chain uses TRBV19 with TRBJ1-5; D gene unclear. V was cut by 6 bases and J by 4 bases, with 16 bases left in between. The CDR3 runs to 15 residues. The germline V gene encodes CDR1 LNHDA and CDR2 SQIVND (reference sequence). CDR3 sequence: CASSPTLVGNQPQHF. The CDR3 nucleotides read TGTGCCAGTAGCCCAACGCTGGTAGGGAATCAGCCCCAGCATTTT.

This clonotype was picked up many times. The rearrangement links TRBV12-3 or TRBV12-4 to TRBJ2-1, with D hard to call. The CDR3 covers 12 residues. The V end lost 2 bases, the J end lost 4 bases, and 3 bases lay between the germline ends. The DNA for the CDR3 is TGTGCCAGCAGTTTAAGATACAATGAGCAGTTCTTC. Translated: CASSLRYNEQFF.

There are many counts of this clonotype. The rearrangement joins TRBV11-3 to TRBJ1-5; the D gene is possibly TRBD1 (6 bases). The V gene's germline CDR1 is SGHNT and CDR2 YENEEA. This CDR3 region has 17 residues. Trimming took off 0 bases at V and 0 bases at J, with 12 bases between the two ends. As DNA, the CDR3 is TGTGCCAGCAGCTTAGATCAGGGGACGAATAGCAATCAGCCCCAGCATTTT. Translation: CASSLDQGTNSNQPQHF.

This chain uses TRBV14 with TRBJ2-2; no clear D gene. The CDR3 spans 17 residues. In germline, CDR1 is SGHDN, CDR2 FVKESK. V lost 0 bases and J 0 bases, leaving 11 bases between the germline ends. CDR3 DNA sequence: TGTGCCAGCAGCCAAGACATCTCCCCCGCGAACACCGGGGAGCTGTTTTTT. Its translation: CASSQDISPANTGELFF.

Ten or more counts support this clonotype. The CDR3 nucleotides are TGTGCCAGCAGTCTAGACAGGGCGGGCAATCAGCCCCAGCATTTT. Translation: CASSLDRAGNQPQHF. The chain links TRBV27 to TRBJ1-5; 7 bases fit TRBD1. The germline gives CDR1 MNHEY, CDR2 SMNVEV (reference sequence). V lost 5 bases, J lost 2 bases, and 6 bases stayed unmatched. This CDR3 region has 15 residues.

There are many counts of this clonotype. J is TRBJ2-1 and V is TRBV4-1; the D gene is possibly TRBD2 (6 bases). The length of the CDR3 is 16 residues. V gave up 0 bases and J gave up 2 bases, with 11 bases separating them. Germline values: CDR1 MGHRA, CDR2 YSYEKL. The CDR3 protein is CASSQDGRPTYNEQFF. The CDR3, as DNA: TGCGCCAGCAGCCAAGATGGGAGGCCGACCTACAATGAGCAGTTCTTC.

This clonotype was seen ten or more times. The chain employs TRBV5-1 and TRBJ1-2, with D hard to call. CDR1 is SGHRS and CDR2 is YFSETQ in the germline V gene. The V gene lost 0 bases and the J gene lost 5 bases, with 8 bases spanning the gap. This CDR3 has 13 residues. The CDR3 DNA reads TGCGCCAGCAGCTTGGGAGAGAAGTATGGCTACACCTTC. Translation: CASSLGEKYGYTF.

This clonotype showed up many times. The V call is TRBV15, the J call TRBJ1-6, with a weak D call TRBD1 (6 bases). V was trimmed by 3 bases and J by 9 bases, leaving 18 bases between them. The CDR3 runs to 16 residues. Germline V lookup: CDR1 LNHNV, CDR2 YYDKDF (reference sequence). CDR3: CATSRDFTGYRSPLHF. DNA of the CDR3: TGTGCCACCAGCAGGGACTTTACAGGGTATCGTTCACCCCTCCACTTT.

This clonotype was observed many times. The V call is TRBV5-1, the J call TRBJ2-5, with D tentatively TRBD2 (6 bases). Germline values: CDR1 SGHRS, CDR2 YFSETQ. V dropped 0 bases and J dropped 1 base, with 10 bases sitting between them. CDR3 length: 15 amino acids. CDR3 amino acids: CASSLVPGVQETQYF. The CDR3 nucleotides are TGCGCCAGCAGCTTGGTACCGGGAGTCCAAGAGACCCAGTACTTC.

There are many counts of this clonotype. The chain is built from TRBV20-1 and TRBJ2-7; no firm D call. This CDR3 is built from 13 residues. The ends were cut back, 6 bases at V and 4 bases at J, with 16 bases in the middle. The V gene's germline CDR1 is DFQATT and CDR2 SNEGSKA (reference sequence). CDR3 in amino acids: CSAKSGEIYEQYF. In DNA, the CDR3 is TGCAGTGCCAAATCGGGCGAGATTTACGAGCAGTACTTC.

This clonotype was recorded a few times. The rearrangement uses TRBV7-2 and TRBJ2-1; the match to TRBD1 covers 7 bases. Losses at the gene ends were 4 bases for V and 3 bases for J; bases not matched to a gene: 6. The CDR3 runs to 15 residues. The germline gives CDR1 SGHTA, CDR2 FQGNSA. The CDR3 reads CASSSPGQSYNEQFF. The CDR3 region has the DNA TGTGCCAGCAGCTCCCCGGGACAGAGCTACAATGAGCAGTTCTTC.

In its sample, this clonotype is medium-sized (0.01 to 0.1%). The chain carries TRBV27 and TRBJ1-1; no definite D call. The V end was cut by 6 bases, the J end by 5 bases, with 10 bases between. This CDR3 is built from 12 residues. Germline CDR1 is MNHEY and CDR2 is SMNVEV (reference sequence). CDR3 protein: CASRTGWTEAFF. The CDR3 DNA sequence: TGTGCCAGCAGGACCGGGTGGACTGAAGCTTTCTTT.

This clonotype was counted many times. The chain is built from TRBV30 and TRBJ1-1; D is unclear. V dropped 0 bases and J dropped 7 bases, with 9 bases sitting between them. The germline V gene has CDR1 GTSNPN and CDR2 SVGIG (reference sequence). This CDR3 has 12 residues. In DNA form, the CDR3 reads TGTGCCTGGAGTGTACGAGAAGGTGAAGCTTTCTTT. This codes for CAWSVREGEAFF.

This clonotype was seen more than once but under ten times. V gene TRBV11-2 combines with J gene TRBJ2-1; 7 nucleotides line up with TRBD2. The germline CDR1 and CDR2 sequences are SGHAT and FQNNGV. Trimming cost V 4 bases and J 7 bases; bases outside gene matches: 7. This CDR3 has 14 residues. The CDR3 reads CASSWGGGRNEQFF. Here the CDR3 DNA reads TGTGCCAGCAGCTGGGGGGGGGGAAGGAATGAGCAGTTCTTC.

This clonotype came up many times. The chain carries TRBV5-1 and TRBJ2-7, with 7 bases identical to TRBD2. Germline lookup yields CDR1 SGHRS and CDR2 YFSETQ. This CDR3 region has 15 residues. The J segment lost 5 bases and the V segment lost 1 base, leaving 9 bases of the junction unmatched. The CDR3 DNA is TGCGCCAGCAGCTTGCGGGGAGGGGTAAGGGACGAGCAGTACTTC. This codes for CASSLRGGVRDEQYF.

This clonotype was observed many times. The V gene is TRBV12-3 or TRBV12-4, the J gene TRBJ2-1, with a weak D call TRBD2 (6 bases). V was clipped by 3 bases and J by 6 bases, with 18 bases between them. This CDR3 has 16 residues. Here the CDR3 DNA reads TGTGCCAGCAGTTTGCTCCTGGGGGGAGTAGGCAATGAGCAGTTCTTC. Its protein is CASSLLLGGVGNEQFF.

This clonotype was seen ten or more times. The chain has TRBV7-3 and TRBJ1-2, with a weak D call TRBD1 (5 bases). Per germline, CDR1 SGHTA and CDR2 FQGTGA. CDR3 size: 17 residues. V was trimmed by 2 bases and J by 2 bases, leaving 18 bases between them. The DNA for the CDR3 is TGTGCCAGCAGCTTACGGGGGGAGGGGCAGGAAAACTATGGCTACACCTTC. This encodes CASSLRGEGQENYGYTF.

This clonotype was seen ten or more times. The rearrangement uses TRBV12-5 and TRBJ2-1, with D possibly TRBD2 on 6 matching bases. Germline V lookup: CDR1 LGHNT, CDR2 FRNRAP. This CDR3 has 14 amino acids. Trimming took 2 bases from V and 6 from J, leaving 11 bases between them. Here the CDR3 DNA reads TGTGCTAGTGGTTTGCGGGGAGGTCGCAATGAGCAGTTCTTC. The encoded protein is CASGLRGGRNEQFF.

This clonotype was observed many times. As DNA, the CDR3 is TGTGCCTGGACCAGCGATGGTTCAGAGGCCGCCATGCGGGAAAAACTGTTTTTT. It specifies CAWTSDGSEAAMREKLFF. V gene TRBV30 combines with J gene TRBJ1-4; D is unresolved. Germline V gives CDR1 GTSNPN, CDR2 SVGIG (reference sequence). The CDR3 length is 18 residues. Trimming cost V 4 bases and J 8 bases, with 29 bases left between them.